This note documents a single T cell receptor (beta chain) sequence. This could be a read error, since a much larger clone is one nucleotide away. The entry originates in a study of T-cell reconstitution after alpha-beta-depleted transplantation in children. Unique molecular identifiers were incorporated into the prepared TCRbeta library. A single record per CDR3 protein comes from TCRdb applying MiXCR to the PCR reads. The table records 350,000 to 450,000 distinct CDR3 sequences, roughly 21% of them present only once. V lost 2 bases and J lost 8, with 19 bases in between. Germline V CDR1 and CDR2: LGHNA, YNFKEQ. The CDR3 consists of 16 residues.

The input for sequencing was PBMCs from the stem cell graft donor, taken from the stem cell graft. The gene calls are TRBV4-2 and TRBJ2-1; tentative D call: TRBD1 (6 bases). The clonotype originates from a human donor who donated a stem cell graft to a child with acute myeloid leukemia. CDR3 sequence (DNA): TGTGCCAGCAGCCAAAAAACAGGGTTTATGAACGATGAGCAGTTCTTC. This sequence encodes CASSQKTGFMNDEQFF.